Presented here are 9 T cell receptor beta chains from one specimen sequenced in a study of T cell repertoires in cytomegalovirus infection. TCRdb redid the calling of the reads with MiXCR, one entry per CDR3 protein. The sample shows about 280,000 distinct CDR3 sequences, around 20% of them seen only once. Their cognate antigens are unknown. Sequenced material: cultured PBMCs, taken from culture after CMV antigen stimulation. The receptor set was obtained from a human donor in good health (CMV status not recorded). Some clones in this sample may be carry-over from other donors' samples.

This clonotype was seen repeatedly, ten times or more. This sequence joins TRBV7-2 and TRBJ2-2; D ambiguous. The V gene lost 7 bases and the J gene lost 3 bases, with 21 bases spanning the gap. The CDR3 is made up of 17 amino acids. The V gene's germline CDR1 is SGHTA and CDR2 FQGNSA. CDR3 nucleotide sequence: TGTGCCAGCACCCCGGGCTCTATTTCCTCTCACACCGGGGAGCTGTTTTTT. Its translation is CASTPGSISSHTGELFF.

The table lists this clonotype with a few counts. The genes are TRBV9 and TRBJ2-1; weak D call: TRBD1 (5 bases). The V gene lost 3 bases and the J gene lost 4 bases, with 11 bases spanning the gap. CDR1 SGDLS and CDR2 YYNGEE come from the germline V gene. The CDR3 sequence is 14 residues long. CDR3 in DNA: TGTGCCAGCAGCGGCAGGGCTTCTTACAATGAGCAGTTCTTC. It yields the protein CASSGRASYNEQFF.

This clonotype has just a few counts. The chain carries TRBV12-3 or TRBV12-4 and TRBJ1-2; TRBD1 is a possible D gene (6 bases). The ends were cut back, 8 bases at V and 8 bases at J, with 15 bases in the middle. The CDR3 covers 12 residues. CDR3 nucleotides: TGTGCCAGCCGTAGGGGGGGTTGGGGCTACACCTTC. Its protein product is CASRRGGWGYTF.

This clonotype was observed many times. The rearrangement links TRBV7-9 to TRBJ2-5; TRBD1 agrees at 7 bases. This CDR3 contains 17 residues. V lost 3 bases to trimming and J lost 7 bases; unmatched junction nucleotides: 17. Per the germline V gene, CDR1 is SEHNR and CDR2 is FQNEAQ (reference sequence). CDR3 loop: CASSFWQTGPTWGTQYF. The CDR3, as DNA: TGTGCCAGCAGCTTTTGGCAGACAGGGCCAACTTGGGGGACCCAGTACTTC.

This sequence joins TRBV20-1 and TRBJ2-1; TRBD2 agrees at 8 bases. CDR3 length: 15 residues. Germline V lookup: CDR1 DFQATT, CDR2 SNEGSKA (reference sequence). J was trimmed by 6 bases and V by 4 bases; bases with no gene match: 11. CDR3 in amino acids: CSAKGQPGGPNEQFF. CDR3 in DNA: TGCAGTGCTAAAGGACAACCGGGAGGGCCCAATGAGCAGTTCTTC.

This clonotype has ten or more counts. This sequence joins TRBV7-2 and TRBJ1-2; no definite D call. V was pared by 3 bases and J by 8 bases, with 10 bases between. The CDR3 consists of 12 residues. CDR1 SGHTA and CDR2 FQGNSA come from the germline V gene. The CDR3 sequence: CASSFRRRGYTF. CDR3 nucleotide sequence: TGTGCCAGCAGCTTCCGGAGGCGCGGCTACACCTTC.

This clonotype was seen more than once but under ten times. The gene calls are TRBV6-2 or TRBV6-3 and TRBJ1-1; D call uncertain. The V gene's germline CDR1 is MNHEY and CDR2 SVGEGT. CDR3 size: 15 residues. Trimming left V 1 base short and J 5 bases short, with 14 bases between. The CDR3 protein is CASSYYSTSETEAFF. The CDR3 region has the DNA TGTGCCAGCAGTTACTACAGTACTTCGGAAACTGAAGCTTTCTTT.

The chain joins TRBV12-3 or TRBV12-4 to TRBJ2-5; 11 bases fit TRBD2. There are 15 residues in the CDR3. V lost 6 bases and J lost 4; bases outside the gene matches: 7. This CDR3 is CASSFTSGSGETQYF. CDR3 in DNA: TGTGCCAGCAGCTTCACTAGCGGGAGTGGAGAGACCCAGTACTTC.

This clonotype occurred a few times. V is TRBV7-9 and J is TRBJ2-7, with D possibly being TRBD2 (5 bases). CDR1 and CDR2 from the germline V gene are SEHNR and FQNEAQ (reference sequence). The ends were cut back, 5 bases at V and 1 base at J, with 15 bases in the middle. CDR3 length equals 15 residues. CDR3 coding DNA: TGTGCCAGCAGCCCCGTACCCAGCGGATCCTACGAGCAGTACTTC. This codes for CASSPVPSGSYEQYF.